The clone carrying this TCR beta chain was detected a few times. Its specificity is unknown. From the 5' RACE reads, TCRdb called clonotypes with MiXCR, one entry per CDR3 protein. The data contain approximately 480,000 distinct CDR3 sequences, 15% to 20% of them singletons. This sample is drawn from a study of T-cell memory formation after mild COVID-19. Study summary: TCR clusters were mostly confined to one donor each. Regarding the study as a whole: The main location of contracting CD4+ clones was CM and EM, and that of contracting CD8+ clones was EMRA. Proof of SARS-CoV-2 specificity was absent for the second-wave clones that crested on day 37.

Trimming stripped 2 bases from V and 4 bases from J, with 8 bases between. The germline V gene has CDR1 SGHRS and CDR2 YFSETQ. This CDR3 spans 13 amino acids. This chain links TRBV5-1 with TRBJ2-3, with unresolved D. This receptor was obtained from an adult woman who had mild COVID-19 (a few samples of this study predate the infection). Cell type and time point are not known. What was sequenced was PBMCs or a T cell subset sorted from them (not recorded which). CDR3 residues: CASSFSRSDTQYF. The DNA for the CDR3 is TGCGCCAGCAGCTTCAGCAGATCAGATACGCAGTATTTT. Using reference TRBV5-1 and TRBJ2-3 for the parts outside the CDR3, the full variable domain is KAGVTQTPRYLIKTRGQQVTLSCSPISGHRSVSWYQQTPGQGLQFLFEYFSETQRNKGNFPGRFSGRQFSNSRSEMNVSTLELGDSALYLCASSFSRSDTQYFGPGTRLTVL.